Listed below are T cell receptor beta chains from one sample, sequenced in a study of blood T cells in healthy people across ages. In TCRdb, the 5' RACE reads were re-called with MiXCR into one record per CDR3 protein. The sample contains some 750,000 distinct CDR3 sequences, 20% to 25% of which appear only once. Sequenced input: blood. The receptors here all came from a man in his sixties or seventies in good health. Each CDR3 is given with its conserved first and last residue. A D gene is named only where the DNA matches it firmly. Not every row has a clone size; where given, it reads once, few, many or a size class.

v_gene	abundance	j_gene	d_gene	CDR3nt	CDR3aa
TRBV6-1	.	TRBJ2-3	.	TGTGCCAGCAGCTTTGGACCACTCGGGACAGATACGCAGTATTTT	CASSFGPLGTDTQYF
TRBV12-3/TRBV12-4	few	TRBJ2-5	.	TGTGCCAGCAGTTTAGGATGGGGACACCTACAAGAGACCCAGTACTTC	CASSLGWGHLQETQYF
TRBV3-1	few	TRBJ2-1	TRBD2	TGTGCCAGCAGCGGGAGACTAGCCGCTTTCAATGAGCAGTTCTTC	CASSGRLAAFNEQFF
TRBV6-5	few	TRBJ1-4	.	TGTGCCAGCAGTTACAGGACGGTCAAAGAGGGTGAAAAACTGTTTTTT	CASSYRTVKEGEKLFF
TRBV5-1	.	TRBJ2-1	.	TGCGCCAGCAGAGTGGGAAATGAGCAGTTCTTC	CASRVGNEQFF
TRBV28	.	TRBJ2-7	.	TGTGCCAGCAGGACGGCAAACTACGAGCAGTACTTC	CASRTANYEQYF
TRBV10-3	.	TRBJ2-5	TRBD1	TGTGCCATCAGTGAGGCCTCAGGGGGTGCCCAGTACTTC	CAISEASGGAQYF
TRBV20-1	few	TRBJ1-5	TRBD1	TGCAGTGCCCGCGGGACAGGCACAAATCAGCCCCAGCATTTT	CSARGTGTNQPQHF
TRBV5-1	few	TRBJ2-1	.	TGCGCCAGCAGCCGTCGAAGGCCCAATGAGCAGTTCTTC	CASSRRRPNEQFF
TRBV14	.	TRBJ1-6	TRBD1	TGTGCCAGCAGCGGACAGGGGGCTGGTAGTCCACCCCTCCACTTT	CASSGQGAGSPPLHF
TRBV11-1	.	TRBJ2-1	TRBD2	TGTGCCAGCAGCTTAGAGGGGCTAGCGGGTCTCTCCTACAATGAGCAGTTCTTC	CASSLEGLAGLSYNEQFF
TRBV5-5	.	TRBJ2-5	.	TGTGCCAGCAGCTTACGGATCGGGGAGACCCAGTACTTC	CASSLRIGETQYF
TRBV5-6	few	TRBJ2-6	.	TGTGCCAGCAGCTTCTTGGGGTCTGGGGCCAACGTCCTGACTTTC	CASSFLGSGANVLTF
TRBV20-1	few	TRBJ1-3	.	TGCAGTGCTAGAGCCCGGACTGTGGGAGACACCATATATTTT	CSARARTVGDTIYF
TRBV13	few	TRBJ2-2	.	TGTGCCAGCAGCGCAGCCAGCGGGGGGGAGCTGTTTTTT	CASSAASGGELFF
TRBV28	.	TRBJ2-1	.	TGTGCCAGCAGTTTGTCCCTTAATGAGCAGTTCTTC	CASSLSLNEQFF
TRBV15	many	TRBJ2-1	.	TGTGCCACCAGCAGAGACCAGGGAGCATCTACCTACAATGAGCAGTTCTTC	CATSRDQGASTYNEQFF
TRBV7-8	.	TRBJ1-3	.	TGTGCCAGCAGCACAGCGACAGGCGTCTCTGGAAACACCATATATTTT	CASSTATGVSGNTIYF
TRBV7-2	once	TRBJ2-1	.	TGTGCCAGCAGCTTATCCAGCTCTGGTGAGCAGTTCTTC	CASSLSSSGEQFF
TRBV6-2/TRBV6-3	.	TRBJ1-2	.	TGTGCCAGCAGTTACCGGTCAGGGGAAGGCTACACCTTC	CASSYRSGEGYTF
TRBV28	few	TRBJ2-7	.	TGTGCCAGCAGTTTAGGAGGGAAGTACGACGAGCAGTACTTC	CASSLGGKYDEQYF
TRBV6-1	.	TRBJ2-3	.	TGTGCCAGCAGTGAATTCCGAGCTAGCACAGATACGCAGTATTTT	CASSEFRASTDTQYF
TRBV28	.	TRBJ2-1	.	TGTGCCAGCAGCATGACACACCACTCCTACAATGAGCAGTTCTTC	CASSMTHHSYNEQFF
TRBV28	few	TRBJ1-1	.	TGTGCCAGCAGTCAGCAGGGTACTGAAGCTTTCTTT	CASSQQGTEAFF
TRBV5-6	.	TRBJ2-1	.	TGTGCCAGCAGCCCCGGAGGCGGCAACAATGAGCAGTTCTTC	CASSPGGGNNEQFF
TRBV20-1	.	TRBJ2-1	TRBD2	TGCAGTGCTCCCCTAGCGGGAGGGAGGAATGAGCAGTTCTTC	CSAPLAGGRNEQFF
TRBV5-1	few	TRBJ1-3	.	TGCGCCAGCAGCACCACAGGGAGCTCTGGAAACACCATATATTTT	CASSTTGSSGNTIYF
TRBV6-1	.	TRBJ2-2	.	TGTGCCAGCGAACGGCTTAGGAACACCGGGGAGCTGTTTTTT	CASERLRNTGELFF
TRBV19	.	TRBJ2-6	.	TGTGCCAGTAGTACTCCAGTATGGGCCAACGTCCTGACTTTC	CASSTPVWANVLTF